A selection of T cell receptor beta chains follows, all from one sample in a study of T cell changes during pregnancy in multiple sclerosis. Method: immunoSEQ multiplex PCR; TCRdb's copy keeps in-frame clones and lacks some. The repertoire consists of under 35,000 clones, with over 65% occurring once and the leading ten covering 8% to 9.5%. Sample: CD8+ T cells from peripheral blood mononuclear cells, taken after pregnancy. Every receptor here comes from a female donor with multiple sclerosis, enrolled in a pregnancy study. Each CDR3 is given with its conserved first and last residue. The D gene is left open where the match is weak. Clone size appears in some rows only: once, few, many, or a class for an expanded clone.

j_call	clone_size	cdr3_length	v_call	d_call	cdr3_nt	cdr3_aa
TRBJ2-3	.	14	TRBV28	TRBD1	TGTGCCAGCAGCCCCCCACGGGACAGTTCCAGTGAGTATTTT	CASSPPRDSSSEYF
TRBJ2-5	.	15	TRBV30	.	TGTGCCTGGAGTTTAGGTGCCGGACTCGGGGAGACCCAGTACTTC	CAWSLGAGLGETQYF
TRBJ2-6	.	17	TRBV7-3	TRBD1	TGTGCCAGCAGCTTAGGGCAGGGGGCTCCCGGGGCCAACGTCCTGACTTTC	CASSLGQGAPGANVLTF
TRBJ2-1	once	16	TRBV7-6	TRBD2	TGTGCCAGCAGCGTGCCTAGCGGGGGGGCCGCGGATGAGCAGTTCTTC	CASSVPSGGAADEQFF
TRBJ2-3	.	15	TRBV6-4	.	TGTGCCAGCAGTGCCACCGGGACTAGCACAGATACGCAGTATTTT	CASSATGTSTDTQYF
TRBJ1-2	once	11	TRBV5-6	.	TGTGCCAGCAGCACAGGATATGGCTACACCTTC	CASSTGYGYTF
TRBJ1-1	.	14	TRBV10-2	.	TGCGCCAGCAGTGAATGGGGAGGACGGACTGAAGCTTTCTTT	CASSEWGGRTEAFF
TRBJ1-4	.	15	TRBV4-1	.	TGCGCCAGCAGCCATTTCCCTGGGAGAAACGAAAAACTGTTTTTT	CASSHFPGRNEKLFF
TRBJ2-7	once	12	TRBV10-2	.	TGCGCCAGTTACAACGGGGTCTACGAGCAGTACTTC	CASYNGVYEQYF
TRBJ2-6	.	16	TRBV7-6	.	TGTGCCAGCAGCTTAGACAGGGCATCTGGGGCCAACGTCCTGACTTTC	CASSLDRASGANVLTF
TRBJ1-1	few	13	TRBV14	.	TGTGCCAGCAGCCAATCCCGGAACACTGAAGCTTTCTTT	CASSQSRNTEAFF
TRBJ1-1	few	14	TRBV29-1	TRBD1	TGCAGCGTCCTCGGGACAGGCATGAACACTGAAGCTTTCTTT	CSVLGTGMNTEAFF